These T cell receptor beta chains were read from a single sample in a study of cytomegalovirus exposure and HLA in healthy donors. Assay used: immunoSEQ multiplex PCR; TCRdb lists only in-frame clones, some missing. The data hold 100,000 to 150,000 clones, with roughly 79% observed a single time. What was sequenced was PBMCs. The receptor source for this set is a man aged 18 to 30 in good health and CMV-seronegative. CDR3s include the opening cysteine and the closing phenylalanine or tryptophan. D genes are given only for firm matches. Only part of the rows carry a size: once, few, many, or a class if the clone is expanded.

d_call: NA
j_call: TRBJ1-2
v_call: TRBV27
clone_size: few
cdr3_nt: TGTGCCAGCAGTCATTCAAGAGATATCTACACCTTC
cdr3_aa: CASSHSRDIYTF

d_call: NA
j_call: TRBJ2-3
v_call: TRBV6-5
clone_size: few
cdr3_nt: TGTGCCAGCAGTTCAGCAGGGGCCCTAACAGATACGCAGTATTTT
cdr3_aa: CASSSAGALTDTQYF

d_call: NA
j_call: TRBJ2-7
v_call: TRBV6-4
clone_size: NA
cdr3_nt: TGTGCCAGCAGTGACGGGCGTGGGTACTTC
cdr3_aa: CASSDGRGYF

d_call: NA
j_call: TRBJ1-2
v_call: TRBV5-1
clone_size: NA
cdr3_nt: TGCGCCAGCAGCTTGGCCGGAGAGTATGGCTACACCTTC
cdr3_aa: CASSLAGEYGYTF

d_call: NA
j_call: TRBJ1-2
v_call: TRBV30
clone_size: NA
cdr3_nt: TGTGCCTGGAGTTCGCCAGAAACGGGCTATGGCTACACCTTC
cdr3_aa: CAWSSPETGYGYTF

d_call: TRBD1
j_call: TRBJ2-6
v_call: TRBV11-3
clone_size: NA
cdr3_nt: TGTGCCAGCAGCGAGGGACAGGGGTCCGGGGCCAACGTCCTGACTTTC
cdr3_aa: CASSEGQGSGANVLTF

d_call: NA
j_call: TRBJ1-2
v_call: TRBV30
clone_size: NA
cdr3_nt: TGTGCCACAACACAGGGCTCCTATGGCTACACCTTC
cdr3_aa: CATTQGSYGYTF

d_call: TRBD2
j_call: TRBJ2-7
v_call: TRBV4-3
clone_size: NA
cdr3_nt: TGCGCCAGCAGCCAAGATGGGACTAGCGGGGGCTACGAGCAGTACTTC
cdr3_aa: CASSQDGTSGGYEQYF

d_call: NA
j_call: TRBJ1-5
v_call: TRBV6-6
clone_size: few
cdr3_nt: TGTGCCAGCAGTGCGGACTATAGCAATCAGCCCCAGCATTTT
cdr3_aa: CASSADYSNQPQHF

d_call: TRBD1
j_call: TRBJ1-2
v_call: TRBV7-9
clone_size: few
cdr3_nt: TGTGCCAGCAGCCCCTACGGGGACAGTGGCTATGGCTACACCTTC
cdr3_aa: CASSPYGDSGYGYTF

d_call: TRBD2
j_call: TRBJ2-7
v_call: TRBV7-2
clone_size: once
cdr3_nt: TGTGCCAGCAGCATTCTCGCGGGAGCGCACTCCTACGAGCAGTACTTC
cdr3_aa: CASSILAGAHSYEQYF

d_call: TRBD2
j_call: TRBJ2-1
v_call: TRBV4-2
clone_size: NA
cdr3_nt: TGTGCCAGCAGCCAAGACGTAGCGGGGGGTCCGAATGAGCAGTTCTTC
cdr3_aa: CASSQDVAGGPNEQFF

d_call: TRBD1
j_call: TRBJ1-4
v_call: TRBV11-2
clone_size: once
cdr3_nt: TGTGCCAGCACTCGGCAGGGGGCTAGAAATGAAAAACTGTTTTTT
cdr3_aa: CASTRQGARNEKLFF

d_call: TRBD2
j_call: TRBJ2-7
v_call: TRBV2
clone_size: NA
cdr3_nt: TGTGCCACACAAGATCGGGGGGGTTACGAGCAGTACTTC
cdr3_aa: CATQDRGGYEQYF

d_call: TRBD1
j_call: TRBJ1-6
v_call: TRBV6-5
clone_size: NA
cdr3_nt: TGTGCCAGCAGAACAGGGGATAATTCACCCCTCCACTTT
cdr3_aa: CASRTGDNSPLHF

d_call: NA
j_call: TRBJ1-5
v_call: TRBV7-2
clone_size: NA
cdr3_nt: TGTGCCAGCAGCTTATTCGGGGTTAGCAATCAGCCCCAGCATTTT
cdr3_aa: CASSLFGVSNQPQHF

d_call: NA
j_call: TRBJ1-5
v_call: TRBV28
clone_size: NA
cdr3_nt: TGTGCCAGCAGGGAGGGAGTTAATCAGCCCCAGCATTTT
cdr3_aa: CASREGVNQPQHF

d_call: TRBD1
j_call: TRBJ1-2
v_call: TRBV10-3
clone_size: NA
cdr3_nt: TGTGCCATCCCTCATGGACAGGCGGACTATGGCTACACCTTC
cdr3_aa: CAIPHGQADYGYTF

d_call: NA
j_call: TRBJ1-5
v_call: TRBV7-9
clone_size: NA
cdr3_nt: TGTGCCAGCAGCTTCGGGGACATCAATCAGCCCCAGCATTTT
cdr3_aa: CASSFGDINQPQHF

d_call: TRBD1
j_call: TRBJ1-4
v_call: TRBV6-6
clone_size: NA
cdr3_nt: TGTGCCAGCAGTCCTTATGACAGGGGAGGTGAAAAACTGTTTTTT
cdr3_aa: CASSPYDRGGEKLFF

d_call: NA
j_call: TRBJ2-3
v_call: TRBV2
clone_size: NA
cdr3_nt: TGTGCCAGCAAGGCGAGCGGACCCACAGATACGCAGTATTTT
cdr3_aa: CASKASGPTDTQYF

d_call: TRBD2
j_call: TRBJ2-3
v_call: TRBV27
clone_size: few
cdr3_nt: TGTGCCAGCAGATTTCTCCTAACCGTAGCGGGGGGGTCGGCAGATACGCAGTATTTT
cdr3_aa: CASRFLLTVAGGSADTQYF

d_call: TRBD1
j_call: TRBJ2-6
v_call: TRBV18
clone_size: NA
cdr3_nt: TGTGCCAGCTCAGCGCAGGGGGCGAGTGGGGCCAACGTCCTGACTTTC
cdr3_aa: CASSAQGASGANVLTF

d_call: TRBD1
j_call: TRBJ1-2
v_call: TRBV27
clone_size: NA
cdr3_nt: TGTGCCAGCCGCCTTCGACAGGGTATTTTGGGCAACTATGGCTACACCTTC
cdr3_aa: CASRLRQGILGNYGYTF

d_call: TRBD2
j_call: TRBJ2-1
v_call: TRBV15
clone_size: NA
cdr3_nt: TGTGCCACCAGCAGACGAATCGGGGGGGGGAATGAGCAGTTCTTC
cdr3_aa: CATSRRIGGGNEQFF

d_call: TRBD2
j_call: TRBJ2-7
v_call: TRBV27
clone_size: NA
cdr3_nt: TGTGCCAGCCGAAGGGGACTAGAATACTACGAGCAGTACTTC
cdr3_aa: CASRRGLEYYEQYF

d_call: NA
j_call: TRBJ1-2
v_call: TRBV7-9
clone_size: NA
cdr3_nt: TGTGCCAGCAGCTCCGGGTTCAGCAGTCACACTGGCTACACCTTC
cdr3_aa: CASSSGFSSHTGYTF

d_call: NA
j_call: TRBJ1-5
v_call: TRBV4-3
clone_size: NA
cdr3_nt: TGCGCCAGCAGCCAAGCAGGGGCCCAGCCCCAGCATTTT
cdr3_aa: CASSQAGAQPQHF

d_call: NA
j_call: TRBJ2-6
v_call: TRBV28
clone_size: few
cdr3_nt: TGTGCCAGCAGTCCCGGAGGGACCTCTGGGGCCAACGTCCTGACTTTC
cdr3_aa: CASSPGGTSGANVLTF

d_call: NA
j_call: TRBJ2-2
v_call: TRBV11-3
clone_size: once
cdr3_nt: TGTGCCAGCAGCTCCCCCGAAACAGGGCGGTCCGGGGAGCTGTTTTTT
cdr3_aa: CASSSPETGRSGELFF

d_call: NA
j_call: TRBJ2-7
v_call: TRBV10-1
clone_size: NA
cdr3_nt: TGCGCCAGCAGTGTAACGGCCCTTGAGGACGAGCAGTACTTC
cdr3_aa: CASSVTALEDEQYF